The sequence of this T cell receptor beta chain was determined in a study of shared clonotypes between healthy human individuals. Turning to the study itself: A donor's plate count was three for CD4 naive and three for CD4 memory; CD8 naive had two and CD8 memory one.

CD45RO-negative CD8 cells positively selected for CCR7 made up the naive population, which excluded terminally differentiated effector memory CD45RA+ cells. Assay used: immunoSEQ multiplex PCR; TCRdb lists only in-frame clones, some missing. Here the sample spans about 800,000 clones, just over 95% being singletons. Germline V gene sequence: CDR1 SNHLY, CDR2 FYNNEI. This CDR3 spans 14 amino acids. V was cut by 3 bases and J by 5 bases, with 13 bases left in between. This chain connects TRBV2 to TRBJ2-5; D is perhaps TRBD2 (6 bases). This TCR derives from a man aged 25 to 45 in good health. Sequenced sample: naive CD8+ T cells sorted from blood. The CDR3 here is CASSDVAGLETQYF. The CDR3 coding sequence is TGTGCCAGCAGTGATGTTGCGGGATTGGAGACCCAGTACTTC.